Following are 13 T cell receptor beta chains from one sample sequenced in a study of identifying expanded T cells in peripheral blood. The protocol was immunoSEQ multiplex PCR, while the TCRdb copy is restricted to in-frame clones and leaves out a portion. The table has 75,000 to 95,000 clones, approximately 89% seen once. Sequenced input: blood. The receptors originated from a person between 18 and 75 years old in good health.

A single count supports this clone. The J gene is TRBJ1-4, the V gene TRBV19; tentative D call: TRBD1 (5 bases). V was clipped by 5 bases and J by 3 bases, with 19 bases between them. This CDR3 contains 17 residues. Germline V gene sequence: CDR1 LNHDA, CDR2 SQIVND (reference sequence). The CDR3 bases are TGTGCCAGTAGTGCTAACGGACACATGGGACCTAATGAAAAACTGTTTTTT. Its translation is CASSANGHMGPNEKLFF.

In nucleotides, the CDR3 is TGTGCCAGCAGTCCCCATTGGGGCGGGTCGGACAATGAGCAGTTCTTC. This sequence encodes CASSPHWGGSDNEQFF. The V call is TRBV27, the J call TRBJ2-1; the D call may be TRBD1 or TRBD2 (5 bases each). V gave up 5 bases and J gave up 5 bases, with 19 bases separating them. The CDR3 has 16 amino acids. CDR1 is MNHEY and CDR2 is SMNVEV in the germline V gene (reference sequence).

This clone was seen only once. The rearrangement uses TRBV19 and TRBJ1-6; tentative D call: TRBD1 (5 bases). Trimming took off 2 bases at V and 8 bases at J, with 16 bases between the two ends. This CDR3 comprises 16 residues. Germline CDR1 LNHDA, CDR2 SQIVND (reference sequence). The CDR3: CASSISHTPGDSPLHF. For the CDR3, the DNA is TGTGCCAGTAGTATAAGTCATACCCCGGGGGATTCACCCCTCCACTTT.

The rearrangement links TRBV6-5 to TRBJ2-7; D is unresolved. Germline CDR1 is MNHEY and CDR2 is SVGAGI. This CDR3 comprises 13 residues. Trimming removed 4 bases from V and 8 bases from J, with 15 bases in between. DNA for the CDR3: TGTGCCAGCAGTTCCAATCCTCCTCGTAAGCAGTACTTC. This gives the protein CASSSNPPRKQYF.

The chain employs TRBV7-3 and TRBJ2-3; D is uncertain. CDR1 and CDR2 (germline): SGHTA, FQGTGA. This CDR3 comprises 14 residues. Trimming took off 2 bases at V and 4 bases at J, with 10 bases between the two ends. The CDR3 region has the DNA TGTGCCAGCAGCTTAGATTGGAACGCAGATACGCAGTATTTT. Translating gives CASSLDWNADTQYF. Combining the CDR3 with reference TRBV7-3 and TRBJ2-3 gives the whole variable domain GAGVSQTPSNKVTEKGKYVELRCDPISGHTALYWYRQSLGQGPEFLIYFQGTGAADDSGLPNDRFFAVRPEGSVSTLKIQRTERGDSAVYLCASSLDWNADTQYFGPGTRLTVL.

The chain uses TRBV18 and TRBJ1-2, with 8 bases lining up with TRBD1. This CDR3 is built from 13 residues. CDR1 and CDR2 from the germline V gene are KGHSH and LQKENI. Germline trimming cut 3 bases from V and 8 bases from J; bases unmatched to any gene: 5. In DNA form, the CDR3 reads TGTGCCAGCTCACCCCTACAGGGGGACGGCTACACCTTC. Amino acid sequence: CASSPLQGDGYTF. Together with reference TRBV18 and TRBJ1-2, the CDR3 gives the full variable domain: NAGVMQNPRHLVRRRGQEARLRCSPMKGHSHVYWYRQLPEEGLKFMVYLQKENIIDESGMPKERFSAEFPKEGPSILRIQQVVRGDSAAYFCASSPLQGDGYTFGSGTRLTVV.

The CDR3 sequence: CASALRVGTDTQYF. The DNA for the CDR3 is TGTGCCAGCGCCCTTAGGGTTGGCACAGATACGCAGTATTTT. This sequence joins TRBV6-1 and TRBJ2-3; no definite D call. Trimming took off 8 bases at V and 1 base at J, with 13 bases between the two ends. The CDR3 is 14 amino acids. From germline, CDR1 is MNHNS and CDR2 SASEGT.

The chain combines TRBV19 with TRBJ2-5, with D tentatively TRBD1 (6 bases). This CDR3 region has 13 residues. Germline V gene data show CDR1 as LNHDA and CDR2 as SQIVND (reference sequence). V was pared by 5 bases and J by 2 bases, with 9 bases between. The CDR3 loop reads CASSGGTQETQYF. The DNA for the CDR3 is TGTGCCAGTAGTGGGGGCACGCAAGAGACCCAGTACTTC. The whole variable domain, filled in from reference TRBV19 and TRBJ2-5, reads DGGITQSPKYLFRKEGQNVTLSCEQNLNHDAMYWYRQDPGQGLRLIYYSQIVNDFQKGDIAEGYSVSREKKESFPLTVTSAQKNPTAFYLCASSGGTQETQYFGPGTRLLVL.

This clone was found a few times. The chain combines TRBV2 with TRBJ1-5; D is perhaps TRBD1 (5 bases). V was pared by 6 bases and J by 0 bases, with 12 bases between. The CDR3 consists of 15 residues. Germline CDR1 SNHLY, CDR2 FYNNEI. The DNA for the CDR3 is TGTGCCAGCAGCTCCTACGGGGGTAGCAATCAGCCCCAGCATTTT. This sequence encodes CASSSYGGSNQPQHF.

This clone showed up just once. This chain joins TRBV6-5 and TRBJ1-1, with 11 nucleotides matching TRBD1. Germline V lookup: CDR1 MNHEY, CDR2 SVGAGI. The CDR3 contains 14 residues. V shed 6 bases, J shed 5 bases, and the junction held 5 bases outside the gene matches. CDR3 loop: CASRGQGDWTEAFF. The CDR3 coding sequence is TGTGCCAGCAGGGGACAGGGGGATTGGACTGAAGCTTTCTTT.

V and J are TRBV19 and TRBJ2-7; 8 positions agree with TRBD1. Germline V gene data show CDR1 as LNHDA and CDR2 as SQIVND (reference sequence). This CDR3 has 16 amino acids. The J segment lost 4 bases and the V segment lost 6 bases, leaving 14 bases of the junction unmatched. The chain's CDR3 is CASSPKGGQGTYEQYF. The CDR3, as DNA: TGTGCCAGTAGCCCTAAGGGAGGACAGGGAACATACGAGCAGTACTTC.

The CDR3: CASSLLGAYEQYF. CDR3 DNA: TGTGCCAGCAGCTTATTGGGGGCCTACGAGCAGTACTTC. The chain combines TRBV7-9 with TRBJ2-7; D might be TRBD1 or TRBD2, each matching 5 bases. Trimming cost V 2 bases and J 2 bases, with 7 bases left between them. The CDR3 is 13 amino acids. Germline V gene data show CDR1 as SEHNR and CDR2 as FQNEAQ (reference sequence).

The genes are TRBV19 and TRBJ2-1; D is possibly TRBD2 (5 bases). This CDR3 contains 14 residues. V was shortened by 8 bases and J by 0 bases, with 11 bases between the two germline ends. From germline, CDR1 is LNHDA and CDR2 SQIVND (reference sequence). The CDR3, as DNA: TGTGCCAGTCGCGGGTTTAGCTCCTACAATGAGCAGTTCTTC. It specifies CASRGFSSYNEQFF. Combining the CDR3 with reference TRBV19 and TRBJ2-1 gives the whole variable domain DGGITQSPKYLFRKEGQNVTLSCEQNLNHDAMYWYRQDPGQGLRLIYYSQIVNDFQKGDIAEGYSVSREKKESFPLTVTSAQKNPTAFYLCASRGFSSYNEQFFGPGTRLTVL.